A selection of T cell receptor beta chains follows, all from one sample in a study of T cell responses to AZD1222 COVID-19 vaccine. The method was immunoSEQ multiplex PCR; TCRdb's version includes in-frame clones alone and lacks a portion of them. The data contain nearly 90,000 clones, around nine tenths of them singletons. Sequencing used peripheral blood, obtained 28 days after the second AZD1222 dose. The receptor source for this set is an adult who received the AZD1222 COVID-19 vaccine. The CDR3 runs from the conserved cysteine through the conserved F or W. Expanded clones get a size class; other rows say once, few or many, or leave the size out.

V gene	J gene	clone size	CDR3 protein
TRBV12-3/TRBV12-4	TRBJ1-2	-	CASSLAPRDGYTF
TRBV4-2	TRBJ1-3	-	CASSQGNTIYF
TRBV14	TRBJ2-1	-	CASSPTRGGRTYNEQFF
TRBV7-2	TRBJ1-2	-	CASSLGGRQGYTF
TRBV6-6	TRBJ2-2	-	CASSLTGGRTGELFF
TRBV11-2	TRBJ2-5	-	CASSHLGGVQETQYF
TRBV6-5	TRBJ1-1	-	CASSYGRGKTEAFF
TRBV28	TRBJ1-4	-	CASLNRGTNEKLFF
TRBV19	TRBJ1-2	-	CASSIAGRTHYGYTF
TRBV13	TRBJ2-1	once	CASSKAGGAYNEQFF
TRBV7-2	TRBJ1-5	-	CASEGRPRGQGQPQHF
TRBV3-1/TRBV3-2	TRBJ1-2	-	CASSQDGYRGNGYTF
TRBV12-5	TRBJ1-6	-	CASGYRVDSPLHF
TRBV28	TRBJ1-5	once	CASSLYGSYSNQPQHF
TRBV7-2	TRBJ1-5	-	CASSLVVGGQPQHF
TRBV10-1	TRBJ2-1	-	CASSEGLTGRQDNEQFF
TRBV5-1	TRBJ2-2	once	CASRAPLAGGPSGELFF
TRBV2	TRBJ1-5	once	CASTRQGELPNQPQHF
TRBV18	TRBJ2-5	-	CASSPLTRGETQYF
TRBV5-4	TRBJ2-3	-	CASSRGSTQYF
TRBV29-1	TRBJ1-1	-	CSASGTSIYEAFF
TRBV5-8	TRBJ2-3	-	CASSLGGRSLLGDTQYF
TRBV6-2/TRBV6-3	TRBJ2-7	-	CASSPRGGGTYEQYF
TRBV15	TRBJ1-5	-	CATSRVPGPGLPQHF
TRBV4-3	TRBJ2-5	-	CASSLSRGRETQYF
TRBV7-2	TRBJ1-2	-	CASSLAAVSYGYTF
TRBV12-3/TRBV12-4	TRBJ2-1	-	CASSPPLKPEQFF
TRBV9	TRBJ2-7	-	CARREWGGGNEQYF
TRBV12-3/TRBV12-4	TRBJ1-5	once	CASVGQTNQPQHF
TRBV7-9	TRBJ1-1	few	CASSYNRNTEAFF
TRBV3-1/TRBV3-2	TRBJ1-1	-	CASSQGGLGDTEAFF
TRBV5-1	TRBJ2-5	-	CASSFGDRDQETQYF
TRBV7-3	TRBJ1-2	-	CASSLGPTGGNYGYTF